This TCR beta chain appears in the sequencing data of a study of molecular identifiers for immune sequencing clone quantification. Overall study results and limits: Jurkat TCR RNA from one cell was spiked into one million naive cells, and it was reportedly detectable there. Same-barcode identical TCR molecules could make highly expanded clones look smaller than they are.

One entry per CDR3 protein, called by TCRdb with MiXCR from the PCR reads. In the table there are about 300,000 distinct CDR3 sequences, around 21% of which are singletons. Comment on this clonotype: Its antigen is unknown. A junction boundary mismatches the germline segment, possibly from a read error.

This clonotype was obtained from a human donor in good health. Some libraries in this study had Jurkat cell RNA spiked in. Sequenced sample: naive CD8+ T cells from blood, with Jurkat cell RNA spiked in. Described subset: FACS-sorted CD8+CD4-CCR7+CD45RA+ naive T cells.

The CDR3 here is CASSPHGRSLNF. The CDR3 DNA follows: TGTGCCAGCAGCCCCCATGGAAGATCCCTCAACTTT. The chain employs TRBV7-9 and TRBJ1-6; D is uncertain. The CDR3 contains 12 residues. Germline CDR1 reads SEHNR; CDR2 reads FQNEAQ (reference sequence).